Each of the 2 T cell receptor beta chains below was sequenced from the same sample in a study of T cell repertoires in cytomegalovirus infection. TCRdb passed the reads through MiXCR, listing each CDR3 protein once. The profile shows roughly 720,000 distinct CDR3 sequences, 35% of them singletons. Sequenced material: PBMCs. The source of these receptors is a human donor in good health (CMV status not recorded). Some clones in this sample may be carry-over from other donors' samples.

As concerns this clonotype: A junction boundary mismatches the germline segment, possibly from a read error. The chain's CDR3 is CSSSMWDRRNTEAFF. In nucleotides, the CDR3 is TGTTCCAGCAGCATGTGGGACAGGCGGAACACTGAAGCTTTCTTT. The V gene is TRBV12-3 or TRBV12-4, the J gene TRBJ1-1; 8 positions agree with TRBD1. This CDR3 spans 15 amino acids.

The gene calls are TRBV19 and TRBJ1-2; 7 bases map to TRBD1. V was clipped by 10 bases and J by 7 bases; unmatched bases: 9. The CDR3 sequence is 12 residues long. The germline V gene encodes CDR1 LNHDA and CDR2 SQIVND (reference sequence). CDR3 sequence reads: CATRQGLGGYTF. The CDR3 DNA reads as TGTGCCACTCGACAGGGCCTTGGTGGCTACACCTTC.